Shown below are 4 T cell receptor beta chains from a single sample sequenced in a study of blood T cell repertoires in COVID-19. Here immunoSEQ multiplex PCR was the method, and the copy in TCRdb shows in-frame clones only, minus some. The table records around 98,000 clones, more than 70% of them present only once. The specimen sequenced was peripheral blood. The receptor set was obtained from a man between 65 and 85 years old with acute or convalescent COVID-19.

This clone was observed many times. The chain joins TRBV4-1 to TRBJ1-1, with 8 bases matching TRBD1. The V gene's germline CDR1 is MGHRA and CDR2 YSYEKL. The CDR3 has 14 amino acids. V lost 5 bases, J lost 5 bases, and 7 bases stayed unmatched. CDR3 in DNA: TGCGCCAGCAGCTACGGACAGGGAACAACTGAAGCTTTCTTT. Protein: CASSYGQGTTEAFF.

Remarks on this clone: Distinct nucleotide sequences in the sample also encode this CDR3. The rearrangement joins TRBV5-1 to TRBJ2-5; 9 positions match TRBD1. V dropped 4 bases and J dropped 5; count of bases not matched to a gene: 6. This CDR3 is built from 14 residues. CDR1 and CDR2 from the germline V gene are SGHRS and YFSETQ. Here the CDR3 DNA reads TGCGCCAGCAGCCCACAGGGGGCCGGTGAGACCCAGTACTTC. Its protein is CASSPQGAGETQYF.

V and J are TRBV20-1 and TRBJ2-1; a possible D gene is TRBD2 (5 bases). CDR1 is DFQATT, CDR2 SNEGSKA, per germline (reference sequence). Trimming pared 6 bases from V and 7 bases from J, leaving 10 bases between. The CDR3 contains 11 residues. The CDR3 loop reads CSASRGNEQFF. As DNA, the CDR3 is TGCAGTGCCAGTAGAGGGAATGAGCAGTTCTTC.

The rearrangement uses TRBV2 and TRBJ1-2, with D possibly TRBD1 on 5 matching bases. The CDR3 length is 13 residues. Trimming pared 7 bases from V and 0 bases from J, leaving 9 bases between. Germline CDR1 is SNHLY and CDR2 is FYNNEI. The CDR3 sequence: CASNRDSNYGYTF. CDR3 nucleotide sequence: TGTGCCAGCAATAGGGACTCTAACTATGGCTACACCTTC.